These 4 T cell receptor beta chains came from one sample sequenced in a study of OX40 agonist ivuxolimab in advanced cancers. Assay used: immunoSEQ multiplex PCR; TCRdb lists only in-frame clones, some missing. Here the sample spans 85,000 to 120,000 clones, approximately 90% being singletons. Sample: CD4+ or CD8+ T cells sorted from blood, taken in a trial of the OX40 agonist ivuxolimab. These receptors were taken from an adult with an advanced solid tumor such as melanoma, head and neck, liver or kidney cancer.

The chain carries TRBV19 and TRBJ2-1, with D possibly matching TRBD2 (6 bases). Per germline, CDR1 LNHDA and CDR2 SQIVND (reference sequence). Trimming left V 5 bases short and J 7 bases short, with 12 bases between. The CDR3 consists of 13 residues. DNA of the CDR3: TGTGCCAGTAGTGTAATGGAGGGAAATGAGCAGTTCTTC. It encodes CASSVMEGNEQFF. The full variable domain, its missing parts supplied by reference TRBV19 and TRBJ2-1, is DGGITQSPKYLFRKEGQNVTLSCEQNLNHDAMYWYRQDPGQGLRLIYYSQIVNDFQKGDIAEGYSVSREKKESFPLTVTSAQKNPTAFYLCASSVMEGNEQFFGPGTRLTVL.

This rearrangement joins TRBV7-2 to TRBJ2-7; 7 bases agree with TRBD2. Looked up from germline, CDR1 is SGHTA and CDR2 is FQGNSA. This CDR3 has 14 amino acids. Germline trimming cut 4 bases from V and 2 bases from J; bases unmatched to any gene: 5. DNA of the CDR3: TGTGCCAGCAGCTACCAGCGGGGCCCCTACGAGCAGTACTTC. Protein product: CASSYQRGPYEQYF. The variable domain in full, with the rest retrieved from reference TRBV7-2 and TRBJ2-7, is GAGVSQSPSNKVTEKGKDVELRCDPISGHTALYWYRQSLGQGLEFLIYFQGNSAPDKSGLPSDRFSAERTGGSVSTLTIQRTQQEDSAVYLCASSYQRGPYEQYFGPGTRLTVT.

This chain joins TRBV28 and TRBJ2-7; TRBD1 matches 7 bases. Germline CDR1 and CDR2: MDHEN and SYDVKM. There are 14 residues in the CDR3. The V gene end was trimmed by 5 bases and the J gene end by 3 bases; junction bases not matched to a gene: 7. CDR3 amino acids: CASSIGGRVYEQYF. CDR3 in DNA: TGTGCCAGCAGTATAGGGGGCAGGGTCTACGAGCAGTACTTC.

This chain links TRBV5-1 with TRBJ1-2; D gene ambiguous. In germline, CDR1 is SGHRS, CDR2 YFSETQ. V was clipped by 4 bases and J by 4 bases, with 17 bases between them. The CDR3 is 15 residues long. CDR3 sequence reads: CASSQAIADIYGYTF. As DNA, the CDR3 is TGCGCCAGCAGCCAAGCCATCGCAGACATCTATGGCTACACCTTC.